This T cell receptor (beta chain) was profiled in a study of T-cell memory formation after mild COVID-19. Turning to the study itself: Most TCR clusters belonged to a single donor.

Each CDR3 protein gets one entry after TCRdb re-called the 5' RACE reads with MiXCR. The sample holds roughly 450,000 distinct CDR3 sequences, roughly 18% seen once. Findings of the study overall: For second-wave clones that peaked at day 37, SARS-CoV-2 specificity went unverified. Within pre-infection memory, some responding clones were found, suggesting cross-reactive memory joined.

Note on this clonotype: Its cognate antigen is unknown.

Germline CDR1 is SGHVS and CDR2 is FNYEAQ. The CDR3 totals 15 residues. The V end lost 1 base, the J end lost 7 bases, and 13 bases lay between the germline ends. Sequences were obtained from PBMCs or a T cell subset sorted from them (not recorded which). The genes are TRBV7-6 and TRBJ1-4; D is unresolved. This receptor was obtained from an adult woman who had mild COVID-19 (a few samples of this study predate the infection). Cell type and time point are not known. CDR3 loop: CASSLGWSGSEKLFF. The DNA of the CDR3 is TGTGCCAGCAGCTTAGGTTGGTCCGGGAGTGAAAAACTGTTTTTT.